This T cell receptor (beta chain) was captured in a study of Graves' ophthalmopathy and Graves' hyperthyroidism (dated 2018 in TCRdb). General notes on the study: Peripheral blood samples were taken at the time of initial diagnosis, before any treatment was given. To tell Graves' ophthalmopathy apart from Graves' hyperthyroidism, and to predict which patients would progress to ophthalmopathy, the study relied on TCR beta repertoire signatures. T-cell repertoires of thyroid tissue and blood were compared in five or six hyperthyroidism patients. To explore V-J signatures that distinguish ophthalmopathy from hyperthyroidism, a discovery set of about 99 patients was enrolled, made up of under 50 with ophthalmopathy and 55 to 65 with stable hyperthyroidism. For independent validation, a separate cohort was made up of some 18 hyperthyroidism patients plus 17 patients who later progressed from hyperthyroidism to ophthalmopathy. In total, 135 blood samples were TCR-sequenced: fewer than 50 ophthalmopathy, over 70 hyperthyroidism and some 17 hyperthyroidism-to-ophthalmopathy patients. Once sampling was done, hyperthyroidism patients were given methimazole at a starting dose of 30 mg daily, while ophthalmopathy patients were given high-dose intravenous methylprednisolone.

Patients with ophthalmopathy had moderately to severely active disease, with a Clinical Activity Score of 3 or more, a NOSPECS grade of 4 or more, and a disease duration of less than 3 months. Patients were excluded if they had other autoimmune diseases, uncontrolled infections, pregnancy or lactation. Diagnosis was based on clinical symptoms, serum thyroxine, TRAb, thyroid ultrasound and orbital computed tomography. PBMCs were isolated from approximately 10 ml of fresh peripheral blood by Ficoll-Paque density gradient centrifugation. Total RNA was extracted using Trizol reagent, and RNA quality was checked on an Agilent 2100 Bioanalyzer. This clonotype has ten or more counts. The antigen it binds to is not known. The record has no base qualities; no much larger clone is one base away. TCR beta CDR3 regions were amplified from RNA transcripts for repertoire sequencing. HTBI primers and the Qiagen OneStep RT-PCR kit were used in a first-round RT-PCR, which was followed by a second-round multiplex PCR, size selection and purification. Libraries were sequenced on an Illumina HiSeq2000 using paired-end 100 bp reads. Under the source paper's analysis protocol: SOAPnuke was used to process the reads, removing any read that contained adapters or uncalled bases, had a mean Phred below 15, or lacked an exact match to the constant primer or identifier. COPE v1.2.5 was used to merge high-quality paired reads. Each unique nucleotide sequence was treated as a clonotype, and MiTCR v1.1 was used to align the clonotypes to the IMGT TRB V, D and J references. The analysis was limited to V-J combinations with a frequency above 0.0001, which together covered about 99% of repertoires. For each V-J combination, a TCR clonal expansion and chaos score was defined as F50 clonal expansion divided by the chaos observed in the TCRdist matrix. Welch's t-statistics and random forest were used to reduce the features to around 13 V-J combinations, which were then used as input to a naive Bayes classifier. The similarity between thyroid and blood repertoires was quantified using the Morisita-Horn index. The public reads were reprocessed in TCRdb via fastp at Q25 and MiXCR, keeping in-frame beta chains. Merged by CDR3 protein, the rows form single entries marked with the most common genes and DNA. TCRdb's processing, not the authors', yielded these V and J calls. The sample records around 670,000 distinct CDR3 sequences, 40% of which are singletons. The top ten hold less than 55% of the sample.

According to the germline V gene, CDR1 reads SQVTM and CDR2 reads ANQGSEA. Trimming takes 7 bases from V and 3 bases from J, and the germline ends sit 21 bases apart. The CDR3 spans 15 residues, from the cysteine through the phenylalanine. CDR3 DNA is the only sequence kept; it has 45 bases, read in frame from the first base. General conclusions and limits of the study: In validation, the model predicted ophthalmopathy progression with over 60% sensitivity and 72.22% specificity; some 13 predicted patients were CT-confirmed with GO in a median of roughly 6.8 months. Most expanded thyroid clonotypes with a frequency above 0.001 also appeared in blood, which suggests that blood repertoires may reflect the immune response in the thyroid. Sample size was not statistically predetermined, and group allocation was not concealed from the investigators. In cross-validation, the 13-signature model distinguished ophthalmopathy from stable hyperthyroidism with about 89% sensitivity and roughly 81% specificity, while in the test set the corresponding values were around 79% and 71%.

Sequenced material: peripheral blood. The chain is made from TRBV29-1 and TRBJ1-2; the D segment could be TRBD1, given 5 matching bases. The source of this sequence is an adult man with Graves' ophthalmopathy. The CDR3 is CSAWTNRDSYYGYTF. The DNA sequence is given as TGCAGCGCCTGGACGAATCGGGACTCCTACTATGGCTACACCTTC.